What follows is one T cell receptor (beta chain) and its context. Its antigen remains unidentified. Investigators sorted PBMCs to obtain both CD4+ and CD8+ T cells. Germline assignment: CDR1 SGHRS and CDR2 YFSETQ. V shed 4 bases, J shed 2 bases, and the junction held 2 bases outside the gene matches. CDR3 length: 14 amino acids. Following RNA extraction, reverse transcription yielded cDNA that acted as the sequencing template. Here immunoSEQ multiplex PCR was the method, and the copy in TCRdb shows in-frame clones only, minus some. The sample includes roughly 140,000 clones, less than 65% seen only once; the top ten take 36%. The entry originates in a study of CD8+ T cells in alopecia areata. Study observations and caveats: Alphabeta T cells residing in normal skin are also sequenced in scalp samples. Lesional scalp, especially alopecia totalis/universalis, showed higher clonality than normal scalp. The study found TCR sharing across patients less clear than in mice, possibly for HLA reasons.

The source is a human donor in good health. V gene TRBV5-1 combines with J gene TRBJ2-7; TRBD2 agrees at 11 bases. The sample comprised CD8+ T cells sorted from blood. CDR3 sequence: CASSMTSGAYEQYF. The CDR3 DNA follows: TGCGCCAGCAGCATGACTAGCGGGGCCTACGAGCAGTACTTC.